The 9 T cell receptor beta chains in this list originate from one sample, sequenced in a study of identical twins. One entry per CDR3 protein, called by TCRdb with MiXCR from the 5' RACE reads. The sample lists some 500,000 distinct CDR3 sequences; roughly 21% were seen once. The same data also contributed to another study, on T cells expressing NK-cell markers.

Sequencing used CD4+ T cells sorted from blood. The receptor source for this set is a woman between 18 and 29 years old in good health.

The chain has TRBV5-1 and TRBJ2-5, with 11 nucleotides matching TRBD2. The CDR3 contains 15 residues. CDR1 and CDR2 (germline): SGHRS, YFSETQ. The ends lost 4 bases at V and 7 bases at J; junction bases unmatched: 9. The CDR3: CASSPTSGDFGTQYF. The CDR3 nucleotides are TGCGCCAGCAGCCCGACTAGCGGGGATTTCGGGACCCAGTACTTC.

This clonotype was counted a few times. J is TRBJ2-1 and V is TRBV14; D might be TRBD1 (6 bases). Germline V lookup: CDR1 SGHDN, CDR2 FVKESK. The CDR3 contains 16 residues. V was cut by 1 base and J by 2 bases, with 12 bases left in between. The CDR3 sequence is CASSQGRRGPYNEQFF. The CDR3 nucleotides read TGTGCCAGCAGCCAAGGACGCAGGGGACCCTACAATGAGCAGTTCTTC.

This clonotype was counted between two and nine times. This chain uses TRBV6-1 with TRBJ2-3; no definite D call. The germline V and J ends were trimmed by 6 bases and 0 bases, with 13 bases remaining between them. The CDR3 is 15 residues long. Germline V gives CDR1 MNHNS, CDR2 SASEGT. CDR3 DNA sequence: TGTGCCAGCAGCCCTACCGTAACTAGCACAGATACGCAGTATTTT. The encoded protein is CASSPTVTSTDTQYF.

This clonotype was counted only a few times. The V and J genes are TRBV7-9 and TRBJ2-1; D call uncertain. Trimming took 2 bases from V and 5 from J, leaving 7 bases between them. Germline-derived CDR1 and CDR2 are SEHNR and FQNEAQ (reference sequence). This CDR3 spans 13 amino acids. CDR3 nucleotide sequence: TGTGCCAGCAGCTTAAACGTAGACAATGAGCAGTTCTTC. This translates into CASSLNVDNEQFF. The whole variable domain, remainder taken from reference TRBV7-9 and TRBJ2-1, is DTGVSQNPRHKITKRGQNVTFRCDPISEHNRLYWYRQTLGQGPEFLTYFQNEAQLEKSRLLSDRFSAERPKGSFSTLEIQRTEQGDSAMYLCASSLNVDNEQFFGPGTRLTVL.

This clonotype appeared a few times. The CDR3: CSAIGDFSTDTQYF. DNA of the CDR3: TGCAGTGCCATTGGGGACTTCTCCACAGATACGCAGTATTTT. This sequence joins TRBV20-1 and TRBJ2-3; D possibly corresponds to TRBD2 (6 bases). Germline V lookup: CDR1 DFQATT, CDR2 SNEGSKA (reference sequence). The CDR3 spans 14 residues. Trimming took off 6 bases at V and 2 bases at J, with 15 bases between the two ends.

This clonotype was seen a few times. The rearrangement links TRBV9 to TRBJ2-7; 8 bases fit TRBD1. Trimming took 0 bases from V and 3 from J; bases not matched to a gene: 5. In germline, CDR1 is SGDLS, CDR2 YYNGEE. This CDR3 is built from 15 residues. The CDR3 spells CASSVGATGDYEQYF. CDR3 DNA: TGTGCCAGCAGCGTAGGGGCGACAGGGGACTACGAGCAGTACTTC.

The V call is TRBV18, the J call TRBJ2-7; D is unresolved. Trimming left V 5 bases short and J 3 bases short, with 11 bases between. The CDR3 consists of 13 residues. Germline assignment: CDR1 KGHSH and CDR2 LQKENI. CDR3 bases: TGTGCCAGCTCATGGACGCGTAGCTACGAGCAGTACTTC. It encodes CASSWTRSYEQYF.

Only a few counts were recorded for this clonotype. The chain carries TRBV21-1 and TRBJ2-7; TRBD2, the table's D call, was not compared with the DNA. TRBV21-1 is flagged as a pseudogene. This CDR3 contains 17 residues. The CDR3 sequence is CASSGKGLAGNHYEQYF. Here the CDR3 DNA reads TGTGCCAGCAGCGGAAAGGGACTAGCGGGCAACCACTACGAGCAGTACTTC.

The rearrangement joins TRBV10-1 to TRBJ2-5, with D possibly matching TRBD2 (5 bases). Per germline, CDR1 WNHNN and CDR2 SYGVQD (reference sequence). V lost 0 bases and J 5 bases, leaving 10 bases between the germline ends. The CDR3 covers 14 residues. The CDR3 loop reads CASSESASRETQYF. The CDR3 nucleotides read TGCGCCAGCAGTGAGTCGGCTAGCCGGGAGACCCAGTACTTC.